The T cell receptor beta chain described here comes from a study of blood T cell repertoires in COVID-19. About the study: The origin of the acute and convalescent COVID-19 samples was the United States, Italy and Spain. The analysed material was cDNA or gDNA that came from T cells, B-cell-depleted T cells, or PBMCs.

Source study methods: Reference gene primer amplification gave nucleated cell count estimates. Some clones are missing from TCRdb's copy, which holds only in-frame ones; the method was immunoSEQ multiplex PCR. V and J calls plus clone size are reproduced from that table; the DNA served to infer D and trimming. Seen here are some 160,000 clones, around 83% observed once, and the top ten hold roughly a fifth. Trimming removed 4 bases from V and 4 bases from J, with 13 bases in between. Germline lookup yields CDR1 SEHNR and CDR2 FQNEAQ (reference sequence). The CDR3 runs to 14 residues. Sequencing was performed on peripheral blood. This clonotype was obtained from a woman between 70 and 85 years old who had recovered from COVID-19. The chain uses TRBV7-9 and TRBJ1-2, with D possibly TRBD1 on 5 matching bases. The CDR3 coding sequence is TGTGCCAGCAGCTCGGAGGGGACGGGCTATGGCTACACCTTC. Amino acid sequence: CASSSEGTGYGYTF.